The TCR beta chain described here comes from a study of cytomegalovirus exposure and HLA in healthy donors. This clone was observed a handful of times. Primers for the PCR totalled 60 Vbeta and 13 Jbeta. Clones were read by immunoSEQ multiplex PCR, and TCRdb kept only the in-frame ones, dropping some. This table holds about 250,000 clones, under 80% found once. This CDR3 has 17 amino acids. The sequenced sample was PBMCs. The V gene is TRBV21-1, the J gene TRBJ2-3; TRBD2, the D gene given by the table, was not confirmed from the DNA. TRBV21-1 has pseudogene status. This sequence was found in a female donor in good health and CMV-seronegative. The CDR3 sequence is CASSKGNSGGGTDTQYF. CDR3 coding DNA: TGTGCCAGCAGCAAAGGGAACAGTGGAGGGGGCACAGATACGCAGTATTTT.